Below are 6 T cell receptor beta chains sequenced from a single sample in a study of shared clonotypes between healthy human individuals. Clones were sequenced by immunoSEQ multiplex PCR, and TCRdb holds only the in-frame ones, with some missing. The sample lists some 550,000 clones; around 97% were seen once. The sample comprised naive CD4+ T cells sorted from blood. The subset is: CD45RA+ positively selected. The receptors were sampled from a woman in her twenties or thirties in good health.

This sequence joins TRBV28 and TRBJ2-3; TRBD2 matches at 7 bases. The CDR3 contains 19 residues. V trimming: 2 bases; J trimming: 3 bases; junction bases outside the gene matches: 17. Germline CDR1 MDHEN, CDR2 SYDVKM. CDR3 DNA sequence: TGTGCCAGCAGTTTAGGTTTGGAATTGGGGGGGGTTGGGACAGATACGCAGTATTTT. Translating gives CASSLGLELGGVGTDTQYF.

The gene calls are TRBV4-1 and TRBJ1-5, with D unclear. Germline V CDR1 and CDR2: MGHRA, YSYEKL. CDR3 length equals 18 residues. The V gene lost 4 bases and the J gene lost 0 bases, with 19 bases spanning the gap. The CDR3 loop reads CASSLNRWGEDSNQPQHF. The DNA of the CDR3 is TGCGCCAGCAGCCTTAATCGCTGGGGTGAAGATAGCAATCAGCCCCAGCATTTT.

This chain connects TRBV15 to TRBJ2-7; D is possibly TRBD1 or TRBD2 (7 bases each). V lost 0 bases and J lost 5, with 14 bases in between. Looked up from germline, CDR1 is LNHNV and CDR2 is YYDKDF (reference sequence). The CDR3 is 15 amino acids. CDR3 sequence (DNA): TGTGCCACCAGCAGAGATCAGGGGGGGTTCGACGAGCAGTACTTC. Translation: CATSRDQGGFDEQYF.

This clone was detected many times. The chain joins TRBV19 to TRBJ1-1; TRBD1 matches 7 bases. Germline loops: CDR1 LNHDA, CDR2 SQIVND (reference sequence). Unmatched junction bases numbered 19, after V lost 3 bases and J lost 0 bases. This CDR3 is built from 20 residues. CDR3 amino acids: CASSITFAVTGDNVNTEAFF. CDR3 nucleotides: TGTGCCAGTAGTATCACCTTCGCGGTCACAGGGGACAACGTGAACACTGAAGCTTTCTTT.

This chain uses TRBV18 with TRBJ2-5; D not certain. The J call may be wrong; the DNA end is better matched by TRBJ2-7. In germline, CDR1 is KGHSH, CDR2 LQKENI. The CDR3 is 16 amino acids. Written as DNA, the CDR3 is TGTGCCAGCTCGCCTACCGGAGATTTGAGCTCCTACGAGCAGTACTTC. Its protein product is CASSPTGDLSSYEQYF.

The chain is built from TRBV28 and TRBJ1-1; D ambiguous. The CDR3 spans 14 residues. Germline loops: CDR1 MDHEN, CDR2 SYDVKM. The V gene lost 5 bases and the J gene lost 5 bases, with 15 bases spanning the gap. This CDR3 is CASSRLAGSTEAFF. Here the CDR3 DNA reads TGTGCCAGCAGTAGACTGGCAGGCTCAACTGAAGCTTTCTTT.